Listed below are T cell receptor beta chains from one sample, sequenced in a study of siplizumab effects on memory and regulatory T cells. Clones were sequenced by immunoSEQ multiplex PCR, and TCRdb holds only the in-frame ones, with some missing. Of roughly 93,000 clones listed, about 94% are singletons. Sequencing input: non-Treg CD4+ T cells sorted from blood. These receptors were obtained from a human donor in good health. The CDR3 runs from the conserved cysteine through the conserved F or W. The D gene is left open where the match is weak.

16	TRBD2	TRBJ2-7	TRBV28	CASSLLGAGGPYEQYF	TGTGCCAGCAGTTTATTAGGGGCGGGAGGGCCTTACGAGCAGTACTTC
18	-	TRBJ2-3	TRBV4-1	CASSHWGIASSEPDTQYF	TGCGCCAGCAGCCACTGGGGTATCGCCTCCAGCGAACCAGATACGCAGTATTTT
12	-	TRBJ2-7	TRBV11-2	CASSWGEIPQYF	TGTGCCAGCAGCTGGGGCGAAATTCCCCAGTACTTC
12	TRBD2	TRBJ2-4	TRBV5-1	CASSLDLAAQYF	TGCGCCAGCAGCTTGGATCTAGCGGCTCAGTACTTC
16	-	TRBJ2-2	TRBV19	CASSIATGTQGGELFF	TGTGCCAGTAGTATAGCAACCGGGACTCAGGGCGGGGAGCTGTTTTTT
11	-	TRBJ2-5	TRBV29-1	CSVARQETQYF	TGCAGCGTTGCTCGGCAAGAGACCCAGTACTTC
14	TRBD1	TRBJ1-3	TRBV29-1	CSGTRGQGGNTIYF	TGCAGCGGGACGCGGGGACAGGGAGGAAACACCATATATTTT
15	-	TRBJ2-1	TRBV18	CASSPPRDLANEQFF	TGTGCCAGCTCACCACCCCGGGACTTAGCCAATGAGCAGTTCTTC
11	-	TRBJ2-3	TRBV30	CAWSVRVQQYF	TGTGCCTGGAGTGTGAGGGTGCAGCAGTATTTT
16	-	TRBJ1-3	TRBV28	CASSLGGVTGRNTIYF	TGTGCCAGCAGTTTAGGGGGCGTGACAGGCAGAAACACCATATATTTT
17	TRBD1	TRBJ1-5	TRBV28	CASSLVYQGGGNQPQHF	TGTGCCAGCAGTTTAGTATATCAAGGGGGCGGAAATCAGCCCCAGCATTTT
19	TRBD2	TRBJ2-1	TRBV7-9	CASSPPFSGSTLAGNEQFF	TGTGCCAGCAGCCCCCCATTTAGCGGGAGTACTCTTGCGGGTAATGAGCAGTTCTTC
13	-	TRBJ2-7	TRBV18	CASSPGQTYEQYF	TGTGCCAGCTCACCGGGCCAAACCTACGAGCAGTACTTC
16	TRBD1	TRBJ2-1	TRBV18	CASSPPKGQGYNEQFF	TGTGCCAGCTCACCACCGAAAGGACAGGGGTACAATGAGCAGTTCTTC